This T cell receptor beta chain was recovered during a study of blood T cell repertoires in COVID-19. Across the whole study: Sites across the United States, Italy and Spain contributed samples from acute and convalescent COVID-19. PBMCs, B-cell-depleted T cells, or T cells provided the cDNA or gDNA that made up the material.

V shed 10 bases, J shed 0 bases, and the junction held 6 bases outside the gene matches. This CDR3 contains 13 residues. Germline CDR1 is MNHEY and CDR2 is SVGAGI. The Seattle site enrolled patients during active infection and followed them longitudinally. Authors' methods: Amplification from reference gene primers served as the basis for estimated nucleated cell counts. Generated by immunoSEQ multiplex PCR, the TCRdb table keeps only in-frame clones and is missing some. V and J calls and clone size are copied from that table; D and trimming were computed from the DNA. The repertoire holds hundreds of thousands of clones, with under 90% as singletons.

The sequenced material came from peripheral blood. The chain joins TRBV6-5 to TRBJ2-7, with 7 bases lining up with TRBD2. The sequence was collected from a woman under 40 with COVID-19, enrolled during active disease. As DNA, the CDR3 is TGTGCCACACGGGGGGTTCACTCCTACGAGCAGTACTTC. The encoded protein is CATRGVHSYEQYF.